This T cell receptor beta chain appears in the sequencing data of a study of T cells in narcolepsy. Study-level information: Healthy controls were enrolled alongside patients with narcolepsy type 1 or type 2. Regarding the study as a whole: Some memory CD4+ repertoires had no autoreactive clone sequences. Reportedly, autoreactive clonotypes were serially detected in patients' blood but not controls'.

Remarks on this clone: Antigen unknown.

The V end was cut by 5 bases, the J end by 2 bases, with 7 bases between. The CDR3 has 13 residues. Germline assignment: CDR1 MNHEY and CDR2 SMNVEV (reference sequence). Profiling relied on immunoSEQ multiplex PCR, and the TCRdb table lists in-frame clones only, not all of them. The sample includes roughly 16,000 clones, approximately 85% of them seen just once. Sequenced material: memory (CD45RA-) CD4+ T cells from blood. The TCR sequence derives from a human donor in good health. V gene TRBV27 combines with J gene TRBJ2-1; D might be TRBD1 (5 bases). The CDR3: CASSGAAYNEQFF. CDR3 coding DNA: TGTGCCAGCAGTGGGGCGGCCTACAATGAGCAGTTCTTC.